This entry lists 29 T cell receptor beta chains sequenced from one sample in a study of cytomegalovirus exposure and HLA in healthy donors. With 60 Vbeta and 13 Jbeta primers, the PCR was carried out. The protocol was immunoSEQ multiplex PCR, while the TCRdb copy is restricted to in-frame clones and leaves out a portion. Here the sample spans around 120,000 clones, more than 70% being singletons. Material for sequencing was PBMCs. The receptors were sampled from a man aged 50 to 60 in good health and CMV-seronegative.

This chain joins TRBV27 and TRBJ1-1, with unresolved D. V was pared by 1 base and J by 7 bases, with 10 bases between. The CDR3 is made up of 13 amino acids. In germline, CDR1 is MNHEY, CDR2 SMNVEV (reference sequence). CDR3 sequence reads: CASSLFGRNEAFF. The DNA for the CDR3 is TGTGCCAGCAGTTTATTTGGGAGGAATGAAGCTTTCTTT.

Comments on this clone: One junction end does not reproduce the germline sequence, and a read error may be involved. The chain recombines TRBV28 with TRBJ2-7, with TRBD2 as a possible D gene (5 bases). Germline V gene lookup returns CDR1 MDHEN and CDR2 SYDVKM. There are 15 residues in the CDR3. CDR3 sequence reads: CTSRSHGGSSYEQYF. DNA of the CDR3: TGTACCAGCCGCTCCCACGGAGGAAGCTCCTACGAGCAGTACTTC.

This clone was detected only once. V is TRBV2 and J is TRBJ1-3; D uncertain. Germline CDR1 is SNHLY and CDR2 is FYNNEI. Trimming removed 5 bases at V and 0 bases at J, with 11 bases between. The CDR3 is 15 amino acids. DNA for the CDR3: TGTGCCAGCAGTAGGGCGGGGATCTCTGGAAACACCATATATTTT. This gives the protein CASSRAGISGNTIYF.

The chain's CDR3 is CAISETGTSGSAGYNEQFF. The CDR3 DNA reads TGTGCCATCAGTGAGACGGGAACTAGCGGGAGTGCGGGGTACAATGAGCAGTTCTTC. The chain combines TRBV10-3 with TRBJ2-1, with 11 bases aligning to TRBD2. Looked up from germline, CDR1 is ENHRY and CDR2 is SYGVKD. The CDR3 consists of 19 residues. The J segment lost 4 bases and the V segment lost 2 bases, leaving 13 bases of the junction unmatched.

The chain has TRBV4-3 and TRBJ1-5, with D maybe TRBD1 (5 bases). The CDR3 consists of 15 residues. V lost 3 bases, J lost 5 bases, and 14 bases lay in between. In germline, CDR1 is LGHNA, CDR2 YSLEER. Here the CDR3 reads CASSHYRQSDQPQHF. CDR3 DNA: TGCGCCAGCAGCCACTATAGACAGTCGGATCAGCCCCAGCATTTT.

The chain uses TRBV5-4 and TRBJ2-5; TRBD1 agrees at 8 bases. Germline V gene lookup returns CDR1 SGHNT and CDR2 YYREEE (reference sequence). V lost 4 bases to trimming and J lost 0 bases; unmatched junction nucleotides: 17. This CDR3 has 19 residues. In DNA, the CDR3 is TGTGCCAGCAGCACACACAGGGGGTTATTAGGGGAGTACCAAGAGACCCAGTACTTC. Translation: CASSTHRGLLGEYQETQYF. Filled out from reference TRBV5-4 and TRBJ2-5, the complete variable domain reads ETGVTQSPTHLIKTRGQQVTLRCSSQSGHNTVSWYQQALGQGPQFIFQYYREEENGRGNFPPRFSGLQFPNYSSELNVNALELDDSALYLCASSTHRGLLGEYQETQYFGPGTRLLVL.

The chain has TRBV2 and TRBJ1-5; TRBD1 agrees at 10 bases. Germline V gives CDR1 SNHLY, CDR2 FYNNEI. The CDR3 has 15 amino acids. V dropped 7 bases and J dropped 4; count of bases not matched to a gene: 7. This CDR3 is CASKEDRGANQPQHF. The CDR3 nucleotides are TGTGCCAGCAAAGAGGACAGGGGGGCGAATCAGCCCCAGCATTTT.

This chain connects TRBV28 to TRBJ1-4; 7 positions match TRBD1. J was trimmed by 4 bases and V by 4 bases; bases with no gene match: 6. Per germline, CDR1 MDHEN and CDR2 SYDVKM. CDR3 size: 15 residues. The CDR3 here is CASSSTGVINEKLFF. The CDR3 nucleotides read TGTGCCAGCAGTTCAACAGGGGTTATTAATGAAAAACTGTTTTTT. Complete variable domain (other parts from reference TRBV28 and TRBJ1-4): DVKVTQSSRYLVKRTGEKVFLECVQDMDHENMFWYRQDPGLGLRLIYFSYDVKMKEKGDIPEGYSVSREKKERFSLILESASTNQTSMYLCASSSTGVINEKLFFGSGTQLSVL.

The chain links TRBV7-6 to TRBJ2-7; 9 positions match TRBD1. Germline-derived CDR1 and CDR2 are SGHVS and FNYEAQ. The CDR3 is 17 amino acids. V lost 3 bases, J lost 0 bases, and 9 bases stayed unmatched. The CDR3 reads CASSFVVRGQGSYEQYF. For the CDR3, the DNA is TGTGCCAGCAGCTTTGTGGTACGGGGACAGGGCTCCTACGAGCAGTACTTC.

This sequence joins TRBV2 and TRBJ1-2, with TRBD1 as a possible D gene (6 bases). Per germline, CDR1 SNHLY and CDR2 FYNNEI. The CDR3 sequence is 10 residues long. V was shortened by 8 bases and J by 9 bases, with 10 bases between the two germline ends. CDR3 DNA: TGTGCCAGCCACAGGGCAAGCTACACCTTC. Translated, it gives CASHRASYTF.

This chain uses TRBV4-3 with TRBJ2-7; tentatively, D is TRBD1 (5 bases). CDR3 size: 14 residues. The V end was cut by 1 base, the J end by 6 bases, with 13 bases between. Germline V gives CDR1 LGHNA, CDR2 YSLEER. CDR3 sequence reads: CASSQGQGRGEQYF. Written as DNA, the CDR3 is TGCGCCAGCAGCCAAGGCCAGGGTAGGGGCGAGCAGTACTTC.

Written as DNA, the CDR3 is TGTGCCAGCAGCTTGGAGAGCGGGAGGCCCTACAATGAGCAGTTCTTC. It specifies CASSLESGRPYNEQFF. V usage is TRBV11-3 and J usage is TRBJ2-1, with TRBD2 identical over 9 bases. CDR1 is SGHNT, CDR2 YENEEA, per germline. Unmatched junction bases numbered 5, after V lost 3 bases and J lost 2 bases. The CDR3 length is 16 residues.

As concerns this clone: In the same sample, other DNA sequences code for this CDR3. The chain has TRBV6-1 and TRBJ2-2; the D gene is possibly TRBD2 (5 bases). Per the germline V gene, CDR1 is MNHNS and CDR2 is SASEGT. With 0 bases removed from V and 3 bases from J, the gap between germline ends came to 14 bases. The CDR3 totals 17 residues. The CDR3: CASSEARTDSYTGELFF. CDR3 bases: TGTGCCAGCAGTGAAGCCCGGACGGACTCTTACACCGGGGAGCTGTTTTTT.

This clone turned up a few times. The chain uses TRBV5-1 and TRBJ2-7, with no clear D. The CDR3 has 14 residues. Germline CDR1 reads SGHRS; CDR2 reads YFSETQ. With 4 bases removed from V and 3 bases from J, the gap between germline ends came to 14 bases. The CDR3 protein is CASSRPGPDYEQYF. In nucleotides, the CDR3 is TGCGCCAGCAGCCGACCGGGTCCAGACTACGAGCAGTACTTC.

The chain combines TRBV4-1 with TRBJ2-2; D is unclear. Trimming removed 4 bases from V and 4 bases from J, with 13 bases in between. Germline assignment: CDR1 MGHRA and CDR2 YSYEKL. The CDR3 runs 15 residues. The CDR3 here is CASSLHGGGTGELFF. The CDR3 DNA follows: TGCGCCAGCAGCCTACACGGCGGCGGCACCGGGGAGCTGTTTTTT.

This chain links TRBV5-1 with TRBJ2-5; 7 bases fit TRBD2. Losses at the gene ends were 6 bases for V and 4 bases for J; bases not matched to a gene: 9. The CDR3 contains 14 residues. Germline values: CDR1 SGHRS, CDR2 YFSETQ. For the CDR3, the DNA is TGCGCCAGCACCATCGGACTAGTTGGAGAGACCCAGTACTTC. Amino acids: CASTIGLVGETQYF.

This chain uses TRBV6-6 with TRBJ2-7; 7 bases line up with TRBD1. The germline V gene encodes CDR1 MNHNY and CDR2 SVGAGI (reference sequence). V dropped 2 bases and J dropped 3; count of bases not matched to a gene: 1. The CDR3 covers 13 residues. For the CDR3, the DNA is TGTGCCAGCAGTTACGCAGGGGGCTACGAGCAGTACTTC. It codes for CASSYAGGYEQYF.

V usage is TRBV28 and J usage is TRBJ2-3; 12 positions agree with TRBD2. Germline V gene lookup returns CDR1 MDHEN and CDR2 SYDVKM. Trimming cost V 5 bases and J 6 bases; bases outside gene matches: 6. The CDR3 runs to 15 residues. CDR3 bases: TGTGCCAGCAGTCCGACTAGCGGGAGATCTGATACGCAGTATTTT. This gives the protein CASSPTSGRSDTQYF. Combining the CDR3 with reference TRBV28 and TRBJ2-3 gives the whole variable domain DVKVTQSSRYLVKRTGEKVFLECVQDMDHENMFWYRQDPGLGLRLIYFSYDVKMKEKGDIPEGYSVSREKKERFSLILESASTNQTSMYLCASSPTSGRSDTQYFGPGTRLTVL.

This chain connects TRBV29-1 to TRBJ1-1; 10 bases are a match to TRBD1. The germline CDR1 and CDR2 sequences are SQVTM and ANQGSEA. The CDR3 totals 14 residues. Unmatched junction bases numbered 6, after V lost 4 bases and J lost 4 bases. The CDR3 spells CSVGGTGVSTEAFF. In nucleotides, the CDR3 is TGCAGCGTTGGAGGGACAGGGGTGTCCACTGAAGCTTTCTTT.

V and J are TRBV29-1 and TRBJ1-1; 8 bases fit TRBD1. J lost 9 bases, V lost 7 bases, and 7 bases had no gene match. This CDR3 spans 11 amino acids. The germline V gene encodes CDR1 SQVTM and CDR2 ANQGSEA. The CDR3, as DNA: TGCAGCGCCCCTTGGACAGGGAAAGCTTTCTTT. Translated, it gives CSAPWTGKAFF.

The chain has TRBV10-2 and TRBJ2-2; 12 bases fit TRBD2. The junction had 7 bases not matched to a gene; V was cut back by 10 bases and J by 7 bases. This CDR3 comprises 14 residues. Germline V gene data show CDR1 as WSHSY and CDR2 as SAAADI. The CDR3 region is CATRLAGEGGELFF. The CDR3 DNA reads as TGCGCCACCCGACTAGCGGGAGAGGGCGGGGAGCTGTTTTTT.

CDR3 sequence: CASSVDFRTGGTEAFF. The CDR3 DNA reads TGTGCCAGCAGCGTAGATTTCCGGACAGGGGGGACTGAAGCTTTCTTT. The chain carries TRBV9 and TRBJ1-1; 10 nucleotides match TRBD1. Germline V gene lookup returns CDR1 SGDLS and CDR2 YYNGEE. V gave up 0 bases and J gave up 5 bases; unmatched junction bases: 7. The CDR3 runs to 16 residues.

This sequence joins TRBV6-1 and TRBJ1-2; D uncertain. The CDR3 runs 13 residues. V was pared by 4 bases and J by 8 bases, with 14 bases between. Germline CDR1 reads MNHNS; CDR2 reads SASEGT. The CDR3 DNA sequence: TGTGCCAGCAGTGCAGAGGAGGGTCGGGGCTACACCTTC. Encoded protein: CASSAEEGRGYTF.

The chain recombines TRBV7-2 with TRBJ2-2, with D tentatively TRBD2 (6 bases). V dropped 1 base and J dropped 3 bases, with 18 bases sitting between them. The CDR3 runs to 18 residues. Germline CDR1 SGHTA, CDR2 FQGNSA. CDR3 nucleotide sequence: TGTGCCAGCAGCTTAGGTCCAGGAGGGGCTTCGGACACCGGGGAGCTGTTTTTT. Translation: CASSLGPGGASDTGELFF.

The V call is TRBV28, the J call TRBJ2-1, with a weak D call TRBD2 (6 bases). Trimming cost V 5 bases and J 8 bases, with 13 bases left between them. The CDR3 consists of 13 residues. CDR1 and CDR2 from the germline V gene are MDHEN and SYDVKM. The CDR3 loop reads CASSGRDWHEQFF. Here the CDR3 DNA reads TGTGCCAGCAGTGGCCGGGACTGGCATGAGCAGTTCTTC.

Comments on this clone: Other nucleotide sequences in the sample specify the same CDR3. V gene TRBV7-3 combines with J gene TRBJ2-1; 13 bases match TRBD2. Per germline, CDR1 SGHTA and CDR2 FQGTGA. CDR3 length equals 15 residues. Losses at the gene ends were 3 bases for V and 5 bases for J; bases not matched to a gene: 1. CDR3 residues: CASSLGLAGNNEQFF. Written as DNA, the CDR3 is TGTGCCAGCAGCTTGGGACTAGCGGGAAACAATGAGCAGTTCTTC.

Here the CDR3 DNA reads TGCAGCGTTGATTTTGAGACCTTC. As protein: CSVDFETF. The chain joins TRBV29-1 to TRBJ1-2; no clear D. Trimming cost V 3 bases and J 14 bases, with 7 bases left between them. Per germline, CDR1 SQVTM and CDR2 ANQGSEA. This CDR3 is 8 amino acids long.

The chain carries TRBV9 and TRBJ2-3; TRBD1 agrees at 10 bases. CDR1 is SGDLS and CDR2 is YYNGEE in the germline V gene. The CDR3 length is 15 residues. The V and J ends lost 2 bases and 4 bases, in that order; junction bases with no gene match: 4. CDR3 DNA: TGTGCCAGCAGCGTGACAGGGGGCGAAGCAGATACGCAGTATTTT. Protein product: CASSVTGGEADTQYF.

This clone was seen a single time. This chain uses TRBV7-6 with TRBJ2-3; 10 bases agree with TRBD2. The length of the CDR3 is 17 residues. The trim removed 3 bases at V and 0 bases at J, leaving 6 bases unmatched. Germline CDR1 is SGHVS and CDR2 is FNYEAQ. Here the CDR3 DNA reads TGTGCCAGCAGCTTCCTCTCTAGCGGGGGAAGCACAGATACGCAGTATTTT. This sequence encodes CASSFLSSGGSTDTQYF.